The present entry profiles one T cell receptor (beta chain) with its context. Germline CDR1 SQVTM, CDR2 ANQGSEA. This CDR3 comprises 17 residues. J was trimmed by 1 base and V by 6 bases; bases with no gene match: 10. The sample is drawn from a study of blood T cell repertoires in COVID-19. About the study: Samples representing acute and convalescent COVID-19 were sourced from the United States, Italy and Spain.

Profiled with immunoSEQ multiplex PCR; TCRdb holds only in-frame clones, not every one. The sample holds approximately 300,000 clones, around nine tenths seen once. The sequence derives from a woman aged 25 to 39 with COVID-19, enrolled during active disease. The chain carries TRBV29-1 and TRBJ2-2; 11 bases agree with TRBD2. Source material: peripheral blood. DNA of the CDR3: TGCAGCGTCGAGAAACTTACTAGCGGGGGGAACACCGGGGAGCTGTTTTTT. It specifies CSVEKLTSGGNTGELFF.